This T cell receptor (beta chain) was found in a study of tumor-infiltrating lymphocytes in localized non-small cell lung cancer. This CDR3 contains 12 residues. The germline V gene encodes CDR1 SGHDN and CDR2 FVKESK. Unmatched junction bases numbered 0, after V lost 4 bases and J lost 4 bases. Measured with immunoSEQ multiplex PCR; TCRdb has only the in-frame clones, and not every one. The repertoire holds about 5,800 clones, with around 67% as singletons. The specimen was uninvolved lung tissue not adjacent to the tumor. This chain connects TRBV14 to TRBJ2-5, with 7 bases fitting TRBD2. The sequence was collected from a human donor with non-small cell lung cancer. The CDR3 DNA sequence: TGTGCCAGCAGCCGGGGGGGAGAGACCCAGTACTTC. Its translation: CASSRGGETQYF.